The source of this T cell receptor (beta chain) is a study of blood T cell repertoires in COVID-19 (dated by TCRdb to the early 2020s). With regard to the full study: Collaborator samples came from the United States, Italy and Spain and covered acute and convalescent phases of COVID-19. The material from the prospective study consisted of cDNA or gDNA derived from T cells, B-cell-depleted T cells, or PBMCs. Deeply sampled blood TCRbeta repertoires from subjects exposed to, actively infected with, or recovered from COVID-19 were included in the dataset. The repertoires were released in a freely available public database meant as a resource for research on the immune response to SARS-CoV-2. The samples were drawn from the first 160 participants of the ongoing ImmuneRACE study and from 1,254 subjects provided by 6 global collaborators. The sample metadata nearly always contained a de-identified subject ID, COVID-19 status, age in years and sex. Where available, HLA class I and class II types were obtained from metadata supplied by the sample provider rather than from assay-based typing.

CDR1 is given as SGHTA and CDR2 as FQGNSA, both from the germline V gene. There are 18 amino acids in the CDR3, from cysteine to phenylalanine inclusive. The kept DNA is CDR3 alone, 54 bases in frame from the first base. After removal of 5 bases from V and 5 bases from J, the junction retains 11 bases not matched to a gene. What the work shows at the level of the full study, not this receptor alone: The amount of clinical and demographic metadata varied by source and participant and was provided uncurated.

As for this clone: This receptor's antigen is unknown. No quality values exist for individual bases; no much larger clone is one base distant.

Collaborating institutions collected whole blood in K2EDTA tubes following their own protocols. Collaborator samples were shipped for TCRbeta analysis as frozen whole blood, isolated PBMCs, or DNA extracted from either sample type. TCRbeta CDR3 regions were amplified from genomic DNA using the immunoSEQ Assay, a bias-controlled multiplex PCR. In the paper's pipeline: Nucleated cell counts per sample were estimated from amplification of reference gene primers within the assay. Sequence reads were collapsed and filtered to measure the absolute abundance of every unique TCRbeta CDR3 rearrangement. For each sample, productive Simpson clonality was calculated as the square root of Simpson's diversity index over productive rearrangements. Here the immuneACCESS table is served through TCRdb, limited to in-frame sequences with V and J called. Missing clones are a known gap in these copies; in checked studies unresolved V genes cover under half, and the rest lacks a known reason. The DNA was the basis for D and trimming; V, J and clone size are from that table. For this sample there are roughly 84,000 clones; 60% to 80% appear just once. The ten biggest clones cover around 4.5% of the sample.

Here the chain combines TRBV7-2 and TRBJ2-1; 14 bases in the middle match TRBD2. This receptor was obtained from a woman aged 45 to 65 with acute or convalescent COVID-19. The material sequenced was peripheral blood. The nucleotide sequence is given as TGTGCCAGCAGCCCCGGCGCCGGGACTAGCGGGGGCCACAATGAGCAGTTCTTC. Its protein reads: CASSPGAGTSGGHNEQFF. The variable domain in full, with residues beyond the CDR3 obtained from the reference TRBV7-2 and TRBJ2-1 genes, is GAGVSQSPSNKVTEKGKDVELRCDPISGHTALYWYRQSLGQGLEFLIYFQGNSAPDKSGLPSDRFSAERTGGSVSTLTIQRTQQEDSAVYLCASSPGAGTSGGHNEQFFGPGTRLTVL.